This is a list of T cell receptor beta chains from one sample in a study of blood T cell repertoires in COVID-19. The repertoire was sequenced with immunoSEQ multiplex PCR; TCRdb's copy has only in-frame clones and lacks some. There are about 390,000 clones in the sample; about 90% occur only once, and under 3% lies in the top ten. The sequencing input was peripheral blood. Every receptor here comes from a woman in her fifties or sixties with COVID-19, enrolled during active disease. The CDR3 runs from the conserved cysteine through the conserved F or W. D genes are given only for firm matches. Clone size appears in some rows only: once, few, many, or a class for an expanded clone.

d_call | j_call | v_call | clone_size | cdr3_aa | cdr3_nt
- | TRBJ2-7 | TRBV28 | - | CASSFLFAGASEQYF | TGTGCCAGCAGTTTCCTCTTTGCAGGGGCTAGCGAGCAGTACTTC
TRBD1 | TRBJ2-1 | TRBV5-1 | - | CASGGQGGSYNEQFF | TGCGCCAGCGGGGGACAGGGAGGCTCCTACAATGAGCAGTTCTTC
TRBD1 | TRBJ2-7 | TRBV11-2 | - | CASSSGQGGYEQYF | TGTGCCAGCAGCTCCGGACAGGGGGGATACGAGCAGTACTTC
TRBD1 | TRBJ1-2 | TRBV15 | - | CATSRIQGARGYTF | TGTGCCACCAGCAGGATACAGGGGGCGCGGGGCTACACCTTC
- | TRBJ1-4 | TRBV11-2 | - | CASSQGIVEKLFF | TGTGCCAGCAGCCAGGGTATCGTAGAAAAACTGTTTTTT
TRBD1 | TRBJ2-7 | TRBV6-5 | - | CASSAGQGLTYEQYF | TGTGCCAGCAGCGCGGGACAGGGGTTAACCTACGAGCAGTACTTC
- | TRBJ2-5 | TRBV12-3/TRBV12-4 | - | CASSLSVQETQYF | TGTGCCAGCAGTTTATCTGTCCAAGAGACCCAGTACTTC
TRBD2 | TRBJ2-1 | TRBV18 | - | CASSQGRGGQGNEQFF | TGTGCCAGCTCACAAGGACGCGGGGGGCAAGGGAATGAGCAGTTCTTC
TRBD1 | TRBJ2-2 | TRBV25-1 | - | CASSGRQGASNTGELFF | TGTGCCAGCAGTGGTCGACAGGGGGCCTCGAACACCGGGGAGCTGTTTTTT
- | TRBJ1-4 | TRBV19 | - | CASSTIATNVNEKLFF | TGTGCCAGTAGTACCATAGCCACGAACGTAAATGAAAAACTGTTTTTT
- | TRBJ2-3 | TRBV5-1 | - | CASSSGGADTQYF | TGCGCCAGCTCTTCGGGGGGCGCAGATACGCAGTATTTT
- | TRBJ1-2 | TRBV7-9 | once | CASTNRGGDGYTF | TGTGCCAGCACCAACCGGGGGGGAGATGGCTACACCTTC
TRBD2 | TRBJ2-2 | TRBV7-2 | - | CASSSSLAGGRTGELFF | TGTGCCAGCAGCTCTTCACTAGCGGGGGGGCGGACCGGGGAGCTGTTTTTT
- | TRBJ2-2 | TRBV13 | - | CASRQGLNTGELFF | TGTGCCAGCAGACAGGGTTTAAACACCGGGGAGCTGTTTTTT
TRBD1 | TRBJ1-4 | TRBV3-1/TRBV3-2 | - | CASSHRDRPTNEKLFF | TGTGCCAGCAGTCACCGGGACAGGCCAACTAATGAAAAACTGTTTTTT
TRBD1 | TRBJ1-6 | TRBV6-5 | - | CASTQAGTGNSPLHF | TGTGCCAGCACCCAAGCCGGGACAGGGAATTCACCCCTCCACTTT
- | TRBJ2-7 | TRBV18 | - | CASSPIRGGEQYF | TGTGCCAGCTCACCGATTAGGGGGGGCGAGCAGTACTTC